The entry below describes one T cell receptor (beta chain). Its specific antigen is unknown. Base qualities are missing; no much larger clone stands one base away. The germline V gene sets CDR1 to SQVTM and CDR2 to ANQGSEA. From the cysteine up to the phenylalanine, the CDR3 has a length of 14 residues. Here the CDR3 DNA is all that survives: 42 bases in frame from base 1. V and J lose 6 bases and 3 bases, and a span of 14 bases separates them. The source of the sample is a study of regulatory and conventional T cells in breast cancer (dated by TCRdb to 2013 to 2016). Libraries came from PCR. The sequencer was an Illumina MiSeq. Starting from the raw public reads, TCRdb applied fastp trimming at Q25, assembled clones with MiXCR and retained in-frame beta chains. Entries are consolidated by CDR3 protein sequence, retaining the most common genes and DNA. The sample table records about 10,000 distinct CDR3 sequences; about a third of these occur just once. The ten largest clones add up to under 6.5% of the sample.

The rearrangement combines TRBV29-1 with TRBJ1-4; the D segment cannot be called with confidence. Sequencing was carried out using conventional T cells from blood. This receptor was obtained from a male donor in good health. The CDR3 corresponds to CSVRNPPPNEKLFF. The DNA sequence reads TGCAGCGTCCGCAATCCGCCCCCTAATGAAAAACTGTTTTTT.